This T cell receptor (beta chain) was found in a study of blood T cell repertoires in COVID-19. The protocol was immunoSEQ multiplex PCR, while the TCRdb copy is restricted to in-frame clones and leaves out a portion. The table includes about 180,000 clones, roughly 81% detected once. Per the germline V gene, CDR1 is SNHLY and CDR2 is FYNNEI. Between the trimmed V and J ends, which lost 6 bases and 4 bases, there was a span of 14 bases. The CDR3 length is 14 residues. The chain links TRBV2 to TRBJ2-3; D might be TRBD1 (6 bases). The sample consisted of peripheral blood. This TCR derives from a woman aged 80 or older with COVID-19, enrolled during active disease. The CDR3, as DNA: TGTGCCAGCAGCTGGACAGTCCCCCCAGATACGCAGTATTTT. Translated, it gives CASSWTVPPDTQYF.